The present T cell receptor beta chain was sequenced within a study of blood T cell repertoires in COVID-19. Study as a whole: Italy, Spain and the United States were the sources of the convalescent and acute COVID-19 samples.

This CDR3 spans 14 amino acids. The germline CDR1 and CDR2 sequences are MNHEY and SVGAGI. V lost 7 bases and J lost 3; bases outside the gene matches: 4. The data were produced by immunoSEQ multiplex PCR, yet TCRdb's version contains in-frame clones alone and is incomplete. The repertoire holds 110,000 or so clones, over 75% seen once, with 2.4% in the top ten. The TCR was taken from a human donor in a cohort sampled during active COVID-19. V and J are TRBV6-5 and TRBJ1-3; 9 bases match TRBD1. Sample: peripheral blood. This chain's CDR3 is CASTTGGFGNTIYF. The CDR3 nucleotides are TGTGCCAGCACGACAGGGGGGTTTGGAAACACCATATATTTT.